The clone carrying this T cell receptor (delta chain) was recorded many times. Its cognate antigen is unknown. TCRdb pairs this DNA with a much larger clone's protein that differs at residue 14, likely a read error; the protein shown was translated from the DNA. The sample comes from a study of γδ T cells in repeated Plasmodium falciparum infection. In the study overall: The natural-infection arm compared Malian children under seasonal malaria with matched Australian children. Each infection was followed by sampling at 21 days, plus baseline and some pre-infection draws.

Germline values: CDR1 TVYSNPD, CDR2 GDNSRS (reference sequence). V gave up 3 bases and J gave up 5 bases; unmatched junction bases: 21. This CDR3 spans 19 amino acids. TCRdb reran clone calling via CATT on the multiplex PCR reads. The data contain 50,000 to 60,000 delta-chain clones, more than 1.5% of them singletons. General study points: Many TCRgamma sequences overlapped between individuals in stable Vgamma9/Vdelta2+ repertoires.

Vgamma9/Vdelta2+ and Vdelta2-negative gammadelta T cells were flow-sorted from PBMC for bulk sequencing. Sequenced input: gamma-delta T cells from blood. This rearrangement joins TRDV3 to TRDJ1, with 13 bases fitting TRDD3. The J gene is not listed in TCRdb, so it was assigned here from a DNA match to germline. This TCR came from a pool of human donors (malaria-infected and uninfected, not separated). The CDR3 DNA sequence: TGTGCCTTGGGCCCTCCTACGTACTGGGGGATACGGGGATCAGATAAACTCATCTTT. Translating it yields CALGPPTYWGIRGSDKLIF.